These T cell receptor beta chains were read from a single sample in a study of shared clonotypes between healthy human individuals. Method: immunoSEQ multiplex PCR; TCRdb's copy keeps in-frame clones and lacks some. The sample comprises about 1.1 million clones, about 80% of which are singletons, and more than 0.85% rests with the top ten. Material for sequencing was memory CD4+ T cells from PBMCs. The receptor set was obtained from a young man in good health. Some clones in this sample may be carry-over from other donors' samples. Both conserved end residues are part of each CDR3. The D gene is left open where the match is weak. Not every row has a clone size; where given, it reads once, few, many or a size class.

TGTGCCAGCAGTGGTGGGACCGCACGGAGGACTTCACCCCTCCACTTT | CASSGGTARRTSPLHF | TRBJ1-6 | NA | NA | TRBV6-1
TGTGCCAGCTCACCCCCCGGGGACCCCACCGGGGAGCTGTTTTTT | CASSPPGDPTGELFF | TRBJ2-2 | NA | NA | TRBV18
TGTGCCAGCAGCCAAGAACTCAGGGTGGAAAAACTGTTTTTT | CASSQELRVEKLFF | TRBJ1-4 | NA | few | TRBV4-2
TGTGCCAGCAGCTTAGATGCAACGGCCGTGCCTGGAAACACCATATATTTT | CASSLDATAVPGNTIYF | TRBJ1-3 | NA | NA | TRBV11-3
TGTGCTAGTGGTTTGGCTCCCCTACTAGCGGGAGGTAAACTGTTCTTC | CASGLAPLLAGGKLFF | TRBJ2-1 | TRBD2 | NA | TRBV12-5
TGTGCCAGCAGTTTTGCCCGGAGTCCCTACAATGAGCAGTTCTTC | CASSFARSPYNEQFF | TRBJ2-1 | NA | NA | TRBV27
TGCGCCAGCAGCCAAGAGAGGACTAGCAGCACAGATACGCAGTATTTT | CASSQERTSSTDTQYF | TRBJ2-3 | TRBD2 | NA | TRBV4-1
TGTGCCAGCAGCTTAGGAGTCCAGATGAACACTGAAGCTTTCTTT | CASSLGVQMNTEAFF | TRBJ1-1 | NA | NA | TRBV11-3
TGTGCCAGCAGGGGGACAGAACTAGCCAAAAACATTCAGTACTTC | CASRGTELAKNIQYF | TRBJ2-4 | TRBD1 | once | TRBV6-6
TGTGCCAGCAGTGTACAGGGCTCTGGGGCCAACGTCCTGACTTTC | CASSVQGSGANVLTF | TRBJ2-6 | NA | NA | TRBV2
TGTGCCAGCAGGGGCTCTGGGGCCAACGTCCTGACTTTC | CASRGSGANVLTF | TRBJ2-6 | NA | few | TRBV6-1
TGTGCCAGTACGGACAGGGACTATGGCTACACCTTC | CASTDRDYGYTF | TRBJ1-2 | TRBD1 | NA | TRBV19
TGCAGCGTCGGACAGGGGGCTAGCACAGATACGCAGTATTTT | CSVGQGASTDTQYF | TRBJ2-3 | TRBD1 | NA | TRBV29-1
TGTGCCAGCAGCTTGGACAGGGGGCTCTATGGCTACACCTTC | CASSLDRGLYGYTF | TRBJ1-2 | TRBD1 | NA | TRBV9
TGTGCCAGCAGTTGGGGGGGGTCACGCCGTGGCTACACCTTC | CASSWGGSRRGYTF | TRBJ1-2 | NA | NA | TRBV6-5
TGCAGTGCTTGGGAGGAAAACACCATATATTTT | CSAWEENTIYF | TRBJ1-3 | NA | NA | TRBV20-1
TGTGCCATCAGTGCCGGGACAGGGGGACCCTACGAGCAGTACTTC | CAISAGTGGPYEQYF | TRBJ2-7 | TRBD1 | few | TRBV10-3
TGTGCCAGCAGTTACTCCGGGGGACATAACTATGGCTACACCTTC | CASSYSGGHNYGYTF | TRBJ1-2 | NA | NA | TRBV6-5
TGTGCCAGCAGCGCCGCCACGCGCAACACCGGGGAGCTGTTTTTT | CASSAATRNTGELFF | TRBJ2-2 | NA | once | TRBV5-6
TGTGCCAGCAGTTACTCGGGAGTACATGGCGAGCAGTACTTC | CASSYSGVHGEQYF | TRBJ2-7 | NA | NA | TRBV6-5
TGCGCCAGCAGCTTGGTGGGACAAACGAACACCGGGGAGCTGTTTTTT | CASSLVGQTNTGELFF | TRBJ2-2 | NA | NA | TRBV5-1
TGTGCCAGCAGCTTAGACGTACGTGGCACTGAAGCTTTCTTT | CASSLDVRGTEAFF | TRBJ1-1 | NA | NA | TRBV7-9
TGTGCCAGCAGCGGGACAGGGGGCTACGAGCAGTACTTC | CASSGTGGYEQYF | TRBJ2-7 | TRBD1 | NA | TRBV27
TGCGCCAGCAGCCAAGAGTTCAGGGCCCCCTACGAGCAGTACTTC | CASSQEFRAPYEQYF | TRBJ2-7 | NA | NA | TRBV4-1